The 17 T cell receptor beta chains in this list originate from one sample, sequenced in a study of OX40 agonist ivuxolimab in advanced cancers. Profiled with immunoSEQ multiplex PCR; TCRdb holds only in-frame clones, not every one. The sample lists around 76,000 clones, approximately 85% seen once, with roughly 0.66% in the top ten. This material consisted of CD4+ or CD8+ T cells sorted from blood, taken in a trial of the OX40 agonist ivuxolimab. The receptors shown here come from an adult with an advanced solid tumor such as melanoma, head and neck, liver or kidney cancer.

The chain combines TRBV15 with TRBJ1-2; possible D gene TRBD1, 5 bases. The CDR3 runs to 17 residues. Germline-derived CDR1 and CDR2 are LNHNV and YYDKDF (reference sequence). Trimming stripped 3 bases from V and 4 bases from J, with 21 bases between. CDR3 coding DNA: TGTGCCACCAGCAGGCCCTCCACCGGGACTCGGACCTATGGCTACACCTTC. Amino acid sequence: CATSRPSTGTRTYGYTF.

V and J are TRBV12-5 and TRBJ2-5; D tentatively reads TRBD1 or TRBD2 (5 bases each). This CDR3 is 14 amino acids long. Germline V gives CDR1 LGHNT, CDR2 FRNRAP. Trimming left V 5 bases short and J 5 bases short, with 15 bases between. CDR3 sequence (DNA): TGTGCTAGTGGTCCCCCGGGGCCGGGGGAGACCCAGTACTTC. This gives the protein CASGPPGPGETQYF.

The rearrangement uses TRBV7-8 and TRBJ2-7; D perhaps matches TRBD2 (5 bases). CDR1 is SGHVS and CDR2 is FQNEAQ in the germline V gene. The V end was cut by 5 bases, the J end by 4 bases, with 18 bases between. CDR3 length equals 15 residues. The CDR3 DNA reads TGTGCCAGCAGCCCTCGGAGGTTACTTTATTACGAGCAGTACTTC. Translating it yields CASSPRRLLYYEQYF.

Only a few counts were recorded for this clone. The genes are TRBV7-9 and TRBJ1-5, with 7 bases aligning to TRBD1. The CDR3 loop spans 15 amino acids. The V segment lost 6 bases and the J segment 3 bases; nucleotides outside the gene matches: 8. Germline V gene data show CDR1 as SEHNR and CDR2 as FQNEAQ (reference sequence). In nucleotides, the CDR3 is TGTGCCAGCAGTCCGGACAGGAGCGCCAATCAGCCCCAGCATTTT. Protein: CASSPDRSANQPQHF.

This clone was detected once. For the CDR3, the DNA is TGTGCCAGCAGTGGCCCTGGGACTAGCGGGGGCCTACAAGAGACCCAGTACTTC. Translation gives CASSGPGTSGGLQETQYF. The chain employs TRBV2 and TRBJ2-5, with 14 bases aligning to TRBD2. Germline values: CDR1 SNHLY, CDR2 FYNNEI. The V gene end was trimmed by 4 bases and the J gene end by 2 bases; junction bases not matched to a gene: 9. CDR3 length: 18 residues.

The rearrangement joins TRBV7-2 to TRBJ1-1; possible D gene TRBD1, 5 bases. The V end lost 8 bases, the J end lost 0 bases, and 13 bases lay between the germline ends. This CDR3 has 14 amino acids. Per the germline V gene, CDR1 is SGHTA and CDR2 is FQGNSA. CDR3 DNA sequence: TGTGCCAGCCCCAGGGCGGGTATGAACACTGAAGCTTTCTTT. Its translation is CASPRAGMNTEAFF.

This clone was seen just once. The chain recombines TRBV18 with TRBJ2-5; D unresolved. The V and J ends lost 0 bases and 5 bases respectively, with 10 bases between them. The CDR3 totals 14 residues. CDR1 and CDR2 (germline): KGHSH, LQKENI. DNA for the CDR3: TGTGCCAGCTCACCACCGGAAGGGTGGGAGACCCAGTACTTC. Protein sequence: CASSPPEGWETQYF.

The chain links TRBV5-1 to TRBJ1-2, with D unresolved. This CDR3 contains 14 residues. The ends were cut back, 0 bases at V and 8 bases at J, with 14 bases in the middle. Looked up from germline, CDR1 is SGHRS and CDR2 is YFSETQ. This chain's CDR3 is CASSLEGRPTGYTF. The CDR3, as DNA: TGCGCCAGCAGCTTGGAAGGGCGGCCAACGGGCTACACCTTC.

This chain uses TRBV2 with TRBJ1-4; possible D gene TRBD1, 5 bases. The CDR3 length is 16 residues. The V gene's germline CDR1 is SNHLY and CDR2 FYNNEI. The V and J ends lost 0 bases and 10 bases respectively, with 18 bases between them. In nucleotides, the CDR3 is TGTGCCAGCAGTGAAGCCATCCGCTCCCTTGGGGGAAAACTGTTTTTT. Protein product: CASSEAIRSLGGKLFF.

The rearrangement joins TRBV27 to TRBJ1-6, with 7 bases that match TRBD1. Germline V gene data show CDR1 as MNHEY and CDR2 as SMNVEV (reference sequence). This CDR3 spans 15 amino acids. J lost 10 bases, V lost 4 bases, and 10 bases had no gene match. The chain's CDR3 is CASSWTGTEGSPLHF. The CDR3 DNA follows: TGTGCCAGCAGTTGGACCGGGACAGAGGGATCACCCCTCCACTTT.

The chain's CDR3 is CASSPRLAGGREQYF. For the CDR3, the DNA is TGTGCCAGCAGCCCCCGACTAGCGGGGGGGCGCGAGCAGTACTTC. This sequence joins TRBV7-2 and TRBJ2-7, with 14 bases aligning to TRBD2. V shed 5 bases, J shed 6 bases, and the junction held 6 bases outside the gene matches. The CDR3 spans 15 residues. Germline CDR1 SGHTA, CDR2 FQGNSA. The full variable domain, completed using reference TRBV7-2 and TRBJ2-7, is GAGVSQSPSNKVTEKGKDVELRCDPISGHTALYWYRQSLGQGLEFLIYFQGNSAPDKSGLPSDRFSAERTGGSVSTLTIQRTQQEDSAVYLCASSPRLAGGREQYFGPGTRLTVT.

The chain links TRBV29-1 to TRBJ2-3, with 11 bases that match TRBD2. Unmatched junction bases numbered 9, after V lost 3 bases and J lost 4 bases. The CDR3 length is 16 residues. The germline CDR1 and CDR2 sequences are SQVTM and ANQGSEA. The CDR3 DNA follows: TGCAGCGTTGAGGTAGTAGCGGGGGGGCGGTCAGATACGCAGTATTTT. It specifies CSVEVVAGGRSDTQYF.

The CDR3 nucleotides read TGTGCCAGCAGCCAAGAAGGAGGACAGTCCCACTCTGGGGCCAACGTCCTGACTTTC. It codes for CASSQEGGQSHSGANVLTF. The V call is TRBV4-2, the J call TRBJ2-6; possibly TRBD1 for D (6 bases). V lost 0 bases and J 0 bases, leaving 15 bases between the germline ends. The germline CDR1 and CDR2 sequences are LGHNA and YNFKEQ. The CDR3 is 19 amino acids.

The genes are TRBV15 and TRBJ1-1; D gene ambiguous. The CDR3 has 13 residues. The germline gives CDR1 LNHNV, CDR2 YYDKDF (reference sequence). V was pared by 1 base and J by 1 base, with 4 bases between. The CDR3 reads CATSRGQNTEAFF. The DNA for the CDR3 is TGTGCCACCAGCAGAGGACAGAACACTGAAGCTTTCTTT.

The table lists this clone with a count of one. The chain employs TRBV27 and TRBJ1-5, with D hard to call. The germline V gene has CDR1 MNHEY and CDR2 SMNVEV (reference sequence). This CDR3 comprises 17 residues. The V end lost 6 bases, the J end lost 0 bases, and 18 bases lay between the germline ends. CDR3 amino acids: CASSDTAPGYSNQPQHF. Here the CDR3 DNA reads TGTGCCAGCAGCGACACAGCGCCGGGGTATAGCAATCAGCCCCAGCATTTT.

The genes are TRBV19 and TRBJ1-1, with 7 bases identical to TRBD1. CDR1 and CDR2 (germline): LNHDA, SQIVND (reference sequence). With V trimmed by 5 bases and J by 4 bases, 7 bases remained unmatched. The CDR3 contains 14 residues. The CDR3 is CASSVTGLATEAFF. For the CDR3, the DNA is TGTGCCAGTAGTGTGACAGGGCTTGCCACTGAAGCTTTCTTT.

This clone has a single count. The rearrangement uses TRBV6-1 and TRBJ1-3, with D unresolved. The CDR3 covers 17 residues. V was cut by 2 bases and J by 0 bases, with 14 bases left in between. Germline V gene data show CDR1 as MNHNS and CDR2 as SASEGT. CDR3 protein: CASSERVGRRSGNTIYF. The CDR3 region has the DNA TGTGCCAGCAGTGAACGGGTAGGCAGACGCTCTGGAAACACCATATATTTT.